A single sample is the source of the 29 T cell receptor beta chains below, sequenced in a study of blood T cell repertoires in COVID-19. Produced via immunoSEQ multiplex PCR; TCRdb's table is partial and in-frame only. Altogether over 150,000 clones are present, 85% being singletons, with the ten largest covering 5% to 7.5%. Input material: PBMCs or T cells enriched from blood (not recorded which). The receptors stem from a man aged 35 to 55 who had recovered from COVID-19.

This clone has only one observation. The V gene is TRBV10-3, the J gene TRBJ2-2; 7 nucleotides align to TRBD1. The CDR3 sequence is 17 residues long. Germline loops: CDR1 ENHRY, CDR2 SYGVKD. The V gene end was trimmed by 9 bases and the J gene end by 0 bases; junction bases not matched to a gene: 13. In DNA, the CDR3 is TGTGCCATAAAGGATACAGGGGAAGTTCCGAACACCGGGGAGCTGTTTTTT. Its protein is CAIKDTGEVPNTGELFF.

The V gene is TRBV25-1, the J gene TRBJ1-1; TRBD1 might be the D (6 bases). The CDR3 is made up of 13 amino acids. V was shortened by 5 bases and J by 1 base, with 8 bases between the two germline ends. Germline V lookup: CDR1 MGHDK, CDR2 SYGVNS. In DNA, the CDR3 is TGTGCCAGCAGTAGGGGGGGGAACACTGAAGCTTTCTTT. As protein: CASSRGGNTEAFF.

The CDR3 DNA reads as TGCAGCGTTGAAGATACAGGGGCCTATGGCTACACCTTC. This translates into CSVEDTGAYGYTF. The J gene is TRBJ1-2, the V gene TRBV29-1; 7 bases are shared with TRBD1. CDR1 is SQVTM, CDR2 ANQGSEA, per germline. The length of the CDR3 is 13 residues. The J segment lost 4 bases and the V segment lost 0 bases, leaving 2 bases of the junction unmatched.

This clone was observed a single time. In DNA, the CDR3 is TGTGCCAGCAGCCCAACAGGGGAGGAAGGCTACACCTTC. Its protein product is CASSPTGEEGYTF. The chain joins TRBV7-6 to TRBJ1-2, with 7 bases matching TRBD1. The CDR3 runs to 13 residues. CDR1 SGHVS and CDR2 FNYEAQ come from the germline V gene. Losses at the gene ends were 5 bases for V and 8 bases for J; bases not matched to a gene: 8.

The rearrangement joins TRBV4-1 to TRBJ2-5; D is perhaps TRBD1 (5 bases). Trimming removed 0 bases from V and 5 bases from J, with 13 bases in between. Germline CDR1 and CDR2: MGHRA and YSYEKL. CDR3 size: 15 residues. Here the CDR3 reads CASSQDPAGWETQYF. CDR3 DNA sequence: TGCGCCAGCAGCCAAGATCCTGCAGGGTGGGAGACCCAGTACTTC.

The chain has TRBV14 and TRBJ2-5; D might be TRBD1 (6 bases). Trimming took off 7 bases at V and 4 bases at J, with 16 bases between the two ends. This CDR3 has 14 residues. Germline-derived CDR1 and CDR2 are SGHDN and FVKESK. CDR3 bases: TGTGCCAGCACCTCGTCTCTGGGGGCAGAGACCCAGTACTTC. Translating it yields CASTSSLGAETQYF.

The chain uses TRBV5-1 and TRBJ2-5, with TRBD2 matching 7 bases. The CDR3 is 14 residues long. V dropped 2 bases and J dropped 5; count of bases not matched to a gene: 6. Germline values: CDR1 SGHRS, CDR2 YFSETQ. The CDR3 bases are TGCGCCAGCAGCTTCGGCGGGAGCCAGGAGACCCAGTACTTC. Translating it yields CASSFGGSQETQYF.

The rearrangement joins TRBV19 to TRBJ2-1; D might be TRBD2 (6 bases). Trimming cost V 3 bases and J 5 bases, with 11 bases left between them. The CDR3 runs 14 residues. CDR1 LNHDA and CDR2 SQIVND come from the germline V gene (reference sequence). The CDR3 protein is CASSIRRANNEQFF. The CDR3 DNA is TGTGCCAGTAGTATTAGGAGGGCCAACAATGAGCAGTTCTTC. The complete variable domain, with remaining parts taken from reference TRBV19 and TRBJ2-1, reads DGGITQSPKYLFRKEGQNVTLSCEQNLNHDAMYWYRQDPGQGLRLIYYSQIVNDFQKGDIAEGYSVSREKKESFPLTVTSAQKNPTAFYLCASSIRRANNEQFFGPGTRLTVL.

V is TRBV15 and J is TRBJ1-2, with D unresolved. The V and J ends lost 1 base and 0 bases respectively, with 6 bases between them. Germline assignment: CDR1 LNHNV and CDR2 YYDKDF (reference sequence). CDR3 length equals 14 residues. CDR3 amino acids: CATSRGGANYGYTF. CDR3 bases: TGTGCCACCAGCAGAGGGGGAGCTAACTATGGCTACACCTTC.

This chain connects TRBV28 to TRBJ1-5; TRBD1 matches 11 bases. There are 16 residues in the CDR3. V shed 8 bases and J 1 base; nucleotides not matched to a gene: 7. Germline CDR1 is MDHEN and CDR2 is SYDVKM. CDR3 amino acids: CASGQGATASNQPQHF. The CDR3 nucleotides are TGTGCCAGCGGACAGGGGGCCACGGCGAGCAATCAGCCCCAGCATTTT.

The chain links TRBV2 to TRBJ2-3, with D possibly matching TRBD1 (5 bases). This CDR3 is built from 13 residues. CDR1 is SNHLY and CDR2 is FYNNEI in the germline V gene. V dropped 4 bases and J dropped 1 base, with 6 bases sitting between them. The CDR3 coding sequence is TGTGCCAGCAGTGCAGGGCGCACAGATACGCAGTATTTT. This sequence encodes CASSAGRTDTQYF.

The chain couples TRBV11-2 to TRBJ1-1; 7 bases are shared with TRBD1. The CDR3 is made up of 15 amino acids. The V gene end was trimmed by 5 bases and the J gene end by 5 bases; junction bases not matched to a gene: 11. In germline, CDR1 is SGHAT, CDR2 FQNNGV. As DNA, the CDR3 is TGTGCCAGCAGCACAATGACAGGCAGGGGGACTGAAGCTTTCTTT. This sequence encodes CASSTMTGRGTEAFF.

The chain couples TRBV28 to TRBJ1-5; 8 positions agree with TRBD1. Germline CDR1 is MDHEN and CDR2 is SYDVKM. The CDR3 has 15 amino acids. The V gene end was trimmed by 5 bases and the J gene end by 5 bases; junction bases not matched to a gene: 8. CDR3 DNA sequence: TGTGCCAGCAGTCCTGGACAGGGCTGGGATCAGCCCCAGCATTTT. It translates to CASSPGQGWDQPQHF.

This sequence joins TRBV6-5 and TRBJ2-1, with 9 bases lining up with TRBD2. The CDR3 is made up of 13 amino acids. Germline loops: CDR1 MNHEY, CDR2 SVGAGI. Trimming cost V 8 bases and J 9 bases; bases outside gene matches: 8. The CDR3 DNA sequence: TGTGCCAGCGGGAATAGCGGGGGTATTGAGCAGTTCTTC. Translating gives CASGNSGGIEQFF.

With respect to this clone: The DNA is omitted, as the CDR3 cannot be located on it reliably, and the CDR3 follows TCRdb's listing. The rearrangement uses TRBV25-1 and TRBJ1-5; TRBD1, the D gene given by the table, was not confirmed from the DNA. The CDR3 contains 12 residues when both ends are counted. Germline V CDR1 and CDR2: MGHDK, SYGVNS. This chain's CDR3 is CATEVGGGSLHF.

This chain connects TRBV28 to TRBJ1-5; 10 bases line up with TRBD1. CDR1 is MDHEN, CDR2 SYDVKM, per germline. This CDR3 spans 18 amino acids. J gave up 0 bases and V 4 bases, and 9 bases lay outside the gene matches. The CDR3 DNA reads as TGTGCCAGCAGTTCGGGACAGGGGAAGGTGGATAGCAATCAGCCCCAGCATTTT. As protein: CASSSGQGKVDSNQPQHF.

This chain uses TRBV4-1 with TRBJ2-7; 11 bases align to TRBD2. Germline V gives CDR1 MGHRA, CDR2 YSYEKL. The CDR3 length is 15 residues. V lost 4 bases to trimming and J lost 5 bases; unmatched junction nucleotides: 7. CDR3: CASSPMGLAVNEQYF. For the CDR3, the DNA is TGCGCCAGCAGCCCCATGGGACTAGCGGTGAACGAGCAGTACTTC.

The CDR3 nucleotides are TGTGCCAGCAGTTTAGGCCCCCGAAATCAGCCCCAGCATTTT. This gives the protein CASSLGPRNQPQHF. This sequence joins TRBV28 and TRBJ1-5; no clear D gene. Trimming left V 2 bases short and J 4 bases short, with 9 bases between. The CDR3 is 14 amino acids. Germline CDR1 MDHEN, CDR2 SYDVKM. The full variable domain, completed using reference TRBV28 and TRBJ1-5, is DVKVTQSSRYLVKRTGEKVFLECVQDMDHENMFWYRQDPGLGLRLIYFSYDVKMKEKGDIPEGYSVSREKKERFSLILESASTNQTSMYLCASSLGPRNQPQHFGDGTRLSIL.

The chain combines TRBV30 with TRBJ1-6, with a tentative D call TRBD1 (5 bases). The CDR3 is 17 residues long. Germline values: CDR1 GTSNPN, CDR2 SVGIG (reference sequence). V was clipped by 3 bases and J by 0 bases, with 15 bases between them. For the CDR3, the DNA is TGTGCCTGGAGAATACAGGCGGGGAGCTCCTATAATTCACCCCTCCACTTT. The encoded protein is CAWRIQAGSSYNSPLHF.

This sequence joins TRBV2 and TRBJ1-4; TRBD1 is a possible D gene (5 bases). This CDR3 has 15 amino acids. The germline V gene has CDR1 SNHLY and CDR2 FYNNEI. V lost 3 bases, J lost 6 bases, and 14 bases lay in between. The CDR3 spells CASSDGRDLDEKLFF. The CDR3 nucleotides are TGTGCCAGCAGTGACGGGCGGGACCTAGATGAAAAACTGTTTTTT.

The V gene is TRBV3-1 (or the pseudogene TRBV3-2), the J gene TRBJ1-2; possibly TRBD1 for D (6 bases). CDR3 length: 15 amino acids. Germline CDR1 reads LGHDT; CDR2 reads YNNKEL (reference sequence). Between the trimmed V and J ends, which lost 7 bases and 2 bases, there was a span of 17 bases. The CDR3 here is CASTLSDSRNYGYTF. CDR3 nucleotides: TGTGCCAGCACCTTATCGGACAGTAGAAACTATGGCTACACCTTC.

The chain links TRBV24-1 to TRBJ2-3; 9 bases are a match to TRBD2. The trim removed 4 bases at V and 1 base at J, leaving 2 bases unmatched. This CDR3 contains 15 residues. CDR1 and CDR2 from the germline V gene are KGHDR and SFDVKD. The CDR3: CATSEPSGGTDTQYF. Written as DNA, the CDR3 is TGTGCCACCAGTGAGCCTAGCGGGGGCACAGATACGCAGTATTTT.

V usage is TRBV13 and J usage is TRBJ2-7, with unresolved D. Trimming left V 0 bases short and J 6 bases short, with 9 bases between. The CDR3 sequence is 13 residues long. Germline assignment: CDR1 PRHDT and CDR2 FYEKMQ (reference sequence). This CDR3 is CASSLGPTGEQYF. The CDR3 DNA reads as TGTGCCAGCAGCTTAGGCCCTACTGGCGAGCAGTACTTC.

The chain couples TRBV19 to TRBJ1-1, with D unclear. V lost 7 bases and J lost 0, with 9 bases in between. Looked up from germline, CDR1 is LNHDA and CDR2 is SQIVND (reference sequence). The length of the CDR3 is 13 residues. For the CDR3, the DNA is TGTGCCAGTATGTCACAGATGAACACTGAAGCTTTCTTT. Translating gives CASMSQMNTEAFF.

The J gene is TRBJ1-3, the V gene TRBV16; D unresolved. CDR3 length equals 16 residues. Trimming removed 1 base at V and 0 bases at J, with 10 bases between. CDR1 KGHSY and CDR2 FQNENV come from the germline V gene. CDR3 nucleotides: TGTGCCAGCAGCCAATGGGCCCTGGGCTCTGGAAACACCATATATTTT. Amino acid sequence: CASSQWALGSGNTIYF.

This chain connects TRBV6-5 to TRBJ1-2, with TRBD1 matching over 8 bases. V gave up 0 bases and J gave up 2 bases; unmatched junction bases: 2. The germline V gene has CDR1 MNHEY and CDR2 SVGAGI. The CDR3 contains 15 residues. CDR3 residues: CASSYSRQGNYGYTF. The CDR3 DNA sequence: TGTGCCAGCAGTTACTCGAGACAGGGGAACTATGGCTACACCTTC.

The chain couples TRBV9 to TRBJ2-1, with TRBD2 matching 8 bases. After removal of 3 bases from V and 6 bases from J, the junction contained 11 bases not matched to a gene. This CDR3 comprises 16 residues. The V gene's germline CDR1 is SGDLS and CDR2 YYNGEE. This CDR3 is CASSASGSGSFNEQFF. The DNA of the CDR3 is TGTGCCAGCAGCGCAAGTGGCAGCGGGAGTTTCAATGAGCAGTTCTTC.

This chain joins TRBV4-2 and TRBJ1-1; D is uncertain. Germline-derived CDR1 and CDR2 are LGHNA and YNFKEQ. Trimming removed 4 bases at V and 0 bases at J, with 9 bases between. The CDR3 is 14 residues long. CDR3 sequence reads: CASSPELVNTEAFF. CDR3 nucleotide sequence: TGTGCCAGCAGCCCCGAGTTGGTGAACACTGAAGCTTTCTTT.

A few counts support this clone. The chain couples TRBV27 to TRBJ2-1; the D gene is possibly TRBD1 (6 bases). Germline values: CDR1 MNHEY, CDR2 SMNVEV (reference sequence). CDR3 length equals 13 residues. Trimming stripped 3 bases from V and 7 bases from J, with 10 bases between. The CDR3 is CASSFPTGNEQFF. The CDR3 region has the DNA TGTGCCAGCAGTTTCCCGACAGGTAATGAGCAGTTCTTC.